This passage covers 4 T cell receptor beta chains from one sample sequenced in a study of T cell repertoires in cytomegalovirus infection. TCRdb re-called the reads through MiXCR, storing one row per CDR3 protein. The sample records 50,000 to 65,000 distinct CDR3 sequences, roughly a fifth being singletons. For these receptors, no antigen is known. The sample in question was CD8+ T cells from cultured PBMCs, obtained from culture after CMV antigen stimulation. Every receptor here comes from a human donor in good health (CMV status not recorded). Some clones in this sample may be carry-over from other donors' samples.

This clonotype has a handful of counts. The chain recombines TRBV7-9 with TRBJ2-1; TRBD2 matches 11 bases. Germline-derived CDR1 and CDR2 are SEHNR and FQNEAQ (reference sequence). CDR3 length: 16 residues. With 0 bases clipped from V and 5 bases from J, the junction kept 3 bases outside the gene matches. The CDR3 DNA sequence: TGTGCCAGCAGCTTAGCAGCTAGCGGGGGGAACAATGAGCAGTTCTTC. It yields the protein CASSLAASGGNNEQFF. The full variable domain, completed using reference TRBV7-9 and TRBJ2-1, is DTGVSQNPRHKITKRGQNVTFRCDPISEHNRLYWYRQTLGQGPEFLTYFQNEAQLEKSRLLSDRFSAERPKGSFSTLEIQRTEQGDSAMYLCASSLAASGGNNEQFFGPGTRLTVL.

The chain joins TRBV7-9 to TRBJ1-4; TRBD1 is a possible D gene (6 bases). There are 16 residues in the CDR3. Trimming pared 5 bases from V and 8 bases from J, leaving 21 bases between. CDR1 SEHNR and CDR2 FQNEAQ come from the germline V gene (reference sequence). CDR3 bases: TGTGCCAGCAGCCCGGCGGGCCACAGGGTGGGGGAAAAACTGTTTTTT. Its translation is CASSPAGHRVGEKLFF.

This clonotype showed up just a few times. The chain employs TRBV27 and TRBJ2-3, with D perhaps matching TRBD1 or TRBD2 (5 bases each). Looked up from germline, CDR1 is MNHEY and CDR2 is SMNVEV (reference sequence). V dropped 3 bases and J dropped 0 bases, with 13 bases sitting between them. The CDR3 is 16 residues long. CDR3: CASSLGDSTSTDTQYF. CDR3 DNA: TGTGCCAGCAGTTTGGGGGATTCGACAAGCACAGATACGCAGTATTTT.

This sequence joins TRBV10-3 and TRBJ2-1; TRBD2 matches 10 bases. CDR3 length equals 16 residues. In germline, CDR1 is ENHRY, CDR2 SYGVKD. The DNA of the CDR3 is TGTGCTGTCAGTGAGTCTCTAGCGGGGGCCTCAAATGAGCAGTTCTTC. Its protein product is CAVSESLAGASNEQFF.